A selection of T cell receptor beta chains follows, all from one sample in a study of T cell responses to AZD1222 COVID-19 vaccine. Using immunoSEQ multiplex PCR, the repertoire was profiled, and TCRdb retains in-frame clones only, with some absent. Among 120,000 to 150,000 clones listed, about 86% were seen once. Sequenced here: peripheral blood, sampled 28 days after the second AZD1222 dose. The receptors were gathered from an adult who received the AZD1222 COVID-19 vaccine. CDR3s include the opening cysteine and the closing phenylalanine or tryptophan. Each record gives: J gene, clone size, V gene, CDR3 length, D gene, CDR3 protein, CDR3 DNA. D genes are given only for firm matches. Not all rows give a size; the values are once, few, many and, for expanded clones, a class.

TRBJ2-1 once TRBV7-8 16 TRBD2 CASSLRSSGDYNEQFF TGTGCCAGCAGCTTAAGGTCCAGCGGGGACTACAATGAGCAGTTCTTC
TRBJ1-2 NA TRBV12-3/TRBV12-4 13 NA CASSLPANYGYTF TGTGCCAGCAGTTTGCCCGCTAACTATGGCTACACCTTC
TRBJ1-4 NA TRBV5-1 14 NA CASSSAGTNEKLFF TGCGCCAGCAGCTCGGCGGGGACTAATGAAAAACTGTTTTTT
TRBJ2-7 NA TRBV19 17 NA CASSIARQWRGGYEQYF TGTGCCAGTAGTATCGCCCGCCAATGGAGGGGTGGGTACGAGCAGTACTTC
TRBJ1-5 NA TRBV11-2 17 NA CASSPQPGDLSNQPQHF TGTGCCAGCAGCCCACAACCAGGGGATTTGAGCAATCAGCCCCAGCATTTT
TRBJ2-3 NA TRBV6-6 13 NA CATRAESTDTQYF TGTGCCACCCGGGCGGAAAGCACAGATACGCAGTATTTT
TRBJ1-6 once TRBV7-9 15 NA CASSSRGEGNSPLHF TGTGCCAGCAGCTCTCGGGGGGAAGGTAATTCACCCCTCCACTTT
TRBJ1-3 NA TRBV10-2 15 NA CASSESIRSRNTIYF TGCGCCAGCAGTGAGTCGATTCGGTCCAGAAACACCATATATTTT
TRBJ2-3 NA TRBV6-5 13 NA CASSSGQTSRGYF TGTGCCAGCAGTTCGGGCCAGACTAGCAGGGGGTATTTT
TRBJ2-1 NA TRBV19 14 TRBD1 CASRVGGPYNEQFF TGTGCCAGTAGGGTAGGGGGCCCCTACAATGAGCAGTTCTTC
TRBJ2-3 NA TRBV5-4 15 NA CASSFVTSNTDTQYF TGTGCCAGCAGCTTTGTAACTAGCAACACAGATACGCAGTATTTT
TRBJ2-2 NA TRBV29-1 13 NA CSVSLISTGELFF TGCAGCGTCAGCTTAATCTCGACCGGGGAGCTGTTTTTT
TRBJ1-4 NA TRBV7-8 14 NA CASSLVQEDEKLFF TGTGCCAGCAGCTTAGTCCAGGAGGATGAAAAACTGTTTTTT
TRBJ2-1 NA TRBV11-2 15 TRBD2 CASSVGLVGGNEQFF TGTGCCAGCAGCGTGGGACTAGTGGGGGGCAATGAGCAGTTCTTC
TRBJ2-7 once TRBV6-5 12 NA CASLGYSYEQYF TGTGCCAGCCTAGGTTACTCCTACGAGCAGTACTTC
TRBJ2-7 NA TRBV4-1 14 NA CASSQVPGTYEQYF TGCGCCAGCAGCCAAGTCCCAGGGACCTACGAGCAGTACTTC
TRBJ1-2 NA TRBV2 14 NA CASSEDRGSYGYTF TGTGCCAGCAGTGAAGATCGGGGATCCTATGGCTACACCTTC
TRBJ2-7 NA TRBV7-8 16 TRBD2 CASSFPSGNPSYEQYF TGTGCCAGCAGCTTTCCTAGCGGGAATCCTTCCTACGAGCAGTACTTC
TRBJ2-1 NA TRBV15 14 TRBD2 CATHLAGGGAEQFF TGTGCCACCCACTTAGCGGGAGGGGGGGCTGAGCAGTTCTTC
TRBJ2-7 NA TRBV15 14 NA CATSSEGQSYEQYF TGTGCCACCAGCAGTGAAGGACAGAGCTACGAGCAGTACTTC
TRBJ1-2 NA TRBV30 14 TRBD1 CAWADRDYNYGYTF TGTGCCTGGGCTGACAGGGACTATAACTATGGCTACACCTTC
TRBJ1-1 NA TRBV20-1 11 NA CSARDPPEAFF TGCAGTGCTAGAGATCCCCCCGAAGCTTTCTTT